Each of the 23 T cell receptor beta chains below was sequenced from the same sample in a study of monozygotic twins with inflammatory bowel disease. One entry per CDR3 protein, without DNA, is what TCRdb gives after re-calling the 5' RACE reads. The sample shows approximately 85,000 distinct CDR3 sequences, and roughly 7.4% sits with its ten largest clones. The sample comprised blood. The source of these receptors is a human donor with ulcerative colitis or Crohn's disease, or a healthy co-twin of an affected twin (not recorded which).

This chain uses TRBV29-1 with TRBJ1-2; TCRdb's assignment of TRBD1 cannot be checked, as there is no DNA. The CDR3 sequence is 14 residues long. Germline assignment: CDR1 SQVTM and CDR2 ANQGSEA. CDR3 sequence reads: CSVPPGTAGFGYTF. The variable domain in full, with the rest retrieved from reference TRBV29-1 and TRBJ1-2, is SAVISQKPSRDICQRGTSLTIQCQVDSQVTMMFWYRQQPGQSLTLIATANQGSEATYESGFVIDKFPISRPNLTFSTLTVSNMSPEDSSIYLCSVPPGTAGFGYTFGSGTRLTVV.

The CDR3 region is CASSLTQNSYEQYF. The chain links TRBV5-6 to TRBJ2-7. Germline CDR1 and CDR2: SGHDT and YYEEEE. This CDR3 spans 14 amino acids.

The CDR3 sequence: CASSKNRGGTEAFF. The chain has TRBV12-3 or TRBV12-4 and TRBJ1-1; TCRdb reports TRBD1, a call that lacks DNA to check it against. There are 14 residues in the CDR3.

This chain joins TRBV4-1 and TRBJ2-1; checking the TCRdb D call of TRBD2 is not possible without DNA. Germline values: CDR1 MGHRA, CDR2 YSYEKL. The CDR3 totals 15 residues. The CDR3 loop reads CASSPLANAYNEQFF.

The chain has TRBV9 and TRBJ2-3. This CDR3 comprises 15 residues. CDR1 and CDR2 from the germline V gene are SGDLS and YYNGEE. CDR3 loop: CASSVGGPPWDTQYF.

The V and J genes are TRBV7-9 and TRBJ1-6. Per the germline V gene, CDR1 is SEHNR and CDR2 is FQNEAQ (reference sequence). This CDR3 comprises 14 residues. CDR3 in amino acids: CASSLVEGNSPLHF.

The chain recombines TRBV5-4 with TRBJ2-2. This CDR3 comprises 15 residues. In germline, CDR1 is SGHNT, CDR2 YYREEE (reference sequence). The CDR3 loop reads CPSSLAGFRTGELFF.

The chain combines TRBV11-3 with TRBJ2-3; without DNA, the TCRdb call of TRBD2 cannot be checked. In germline, CDR1 is SGHNT, CDR2 YENEEA. The CDR3 covers 13 residues. The CDR3 sequence: CASSPGSSDTQYF. Supplemented by reference TRBV11-3 and TRBJ2-3, the full variable domain reads EAGVVQSPRYKIIEKKQPVAFWCNPISGHNTLYWYLQNLGQGPELLIRYENEEAVDDSQLPKDRFSAERLKGVDSTLKIQPAELGDSAVYLCASSPGSSDTQYFGPGTRLTVL.

V and J are TRBV5-5 and TRBJ2-3; the TCRdb call, TRBD2, lacks DNA for checking. CDR3 length equals 15 residues. Per germline, CDR1 SGHKS and CDR2 YYEKEE (reference sequence). The CDR3 loop reads CASRTTLAGVDTQYF.

The rearrangement uses TRBV27 and TRBJ1-3; absent DNA, TCRdb's TRBD1 call cannot be checked. Germline CDR1 is MNHEY and CDR2 is SMNVEV (reference sequence). The length of the CDR3 is 15 residues. CDR3 sequence reads: CASSRASGGENTIYF.

V is TRBV7-9 and J is TRBJ2-7. The length of the CDR3 is 14 residues. Per the germline V gene, CDR1 is SEHNR and CDR2 is FQNEAQ (reference sequence). CDR3: CASSSFDSSYEQYF. The full variable domain, its missing parts supplied by reference TRBV7-9 and TRBJ2-7, is DTGVSQNPRHKITKRGQNVTFRCDPISEHNRLYWYRQTLGQGPEFLTYFQNEAQLEKSRLLSDRFSAERPKGSFSTLEIQRTEQGDSAMYLCASSSFDSSYEQYFGPGTRLTVT.

This chain uses TRBV6-5 with TRBJ1-2. Germline V gives CDR1 MNHEY, CDR2 SVGAGI. This CDR3 comprises 15 residues. The CDR3 sequence: CASSYKGFRGFNYTF.

The rearrangement uses TRBV7-9 and TRBJ2-3. The V gene's germline CDR1 is SEHNR and CDR2 FQNEAQ (reference sequence). The CDR3 extends over 14 amino acids. The CDR3 is CASSPTSPTDTQYF.

This chain joins TRBV27 and TRBJ1-1; with no DNA, the TCRdb D assignment of TRBD1 cannot be verified. Germline lookup yields CDR1 MNHEY and CDR2 SMNVEV (reference sequence). This CDR3 region has 15 residues. CDR3 protein: CASSRKGAYNTEAFF.

The V gene is TRBV5-1, the J gene TRBJ2-2. From germline, CDR1 is SGHRS and CDR2 YFSETQ. The CDR3 runs to 14 residues. CDR3 loop: CASSWGSGTGELFF. The full variable domain, in which reference TRBV5-1 and TRBJ2-2 provide the parts outside the CDR3, is KAGVTQTPRYLIKTRGQQVTLSCSPISGHRSVSWYQQTPGQGLQFLFEYFSETQRNKGNFPGRFSGRQFSNSRSEMNVSTLELGDSALYLCASSWGSGTGELFFGEGSRLTVL.

The chain is built from TRBV5-1 and TRBJ2-1; with no DNA, the TCRdb D assignment of TRBD1 cannot be verified. The germline CDR1 and CDR2 sequences are SGHRS and YFSETQ. This CDR3 comprises 12 residues. The CDR3 region is CASSEDRREQFF.

The chain combines TRBV7-6 with TRBJ1-5; checking the TCRdb D call of TRBD1 is not possible without DNA. From germline, CDR1 is SGHVS and CDR2 FNYEAQ. This CDR3 has 15 residues. The CDR3: CASSLVSGFNQPQHF.

The rearrangement links TRBV2 to TRBJ1-3; the D call from TCRdb, TRBD1, cannot be confirmed without DNA. Germline V lookup: CDR1 SNHLY, CDR2 FYNNEI. This CDR3 comprises 15 residues. This CDR3 reads CASSRGQFSGNTIYF.

This chain joins TRBV19 and TRBJ2-3; TCRdb designates TRBD1, a call that cannot be tested without DNA. CDR1 is LNHDA, CDR2 SQIVND, per germline (reference sequence). This CDR3 has 15 amino acids. CDR3 sequence reads: CASSIEGLGVDTQYF.

The chain carries TRBV3-1 and TRBJ1-2. Germline values: CDR1 LGHDT, CDR2 YNNKEL (reference sequence). The CDR3 is 15 residues long. CDR3 in amino acids: CASTPSEHWDYGYTF.

The chain couples TRBV20-1 to TRBJ1-1. The CDR3 sequence is 12 residues long. The germline V gene has CDR1 DFQATT and CDR2 SNEGSKA (reference sequence). This CDR3 is CSAPFRNTEAFF.

The chain recombines TRBV5-4 with TRBJ2-7. Germline loops: CDR1 SGHNT, CDR2 YYREEE (reference sequence). CDR3 size: 14 residues. This chain's CDR3 is CASSLSGGSYEQYF.

This sequence joins TRBV4-2 and TRBJ2-3; TCRdb's D call, TRBD2, is unchecked because there is no DNA. Germline V lookup: CDR1 LGHNA, CDR2 YNFKEQ. CDR3 length: 15 residues. The CDR3 protein is CASSQAGGSTDTQYF.